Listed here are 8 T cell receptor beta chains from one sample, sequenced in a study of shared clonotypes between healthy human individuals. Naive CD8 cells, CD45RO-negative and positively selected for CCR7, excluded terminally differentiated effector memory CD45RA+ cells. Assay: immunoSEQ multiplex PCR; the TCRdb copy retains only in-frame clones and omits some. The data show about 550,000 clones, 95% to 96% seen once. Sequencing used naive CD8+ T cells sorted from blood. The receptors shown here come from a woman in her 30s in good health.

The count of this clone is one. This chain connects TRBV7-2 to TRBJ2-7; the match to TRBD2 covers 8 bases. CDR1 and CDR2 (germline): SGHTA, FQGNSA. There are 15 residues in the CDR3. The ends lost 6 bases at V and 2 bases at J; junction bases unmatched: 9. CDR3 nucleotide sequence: TGTGCCAGCAGTTTCCGGGGGACTAGGGCCTACGAGCAGTACTTC. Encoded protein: CASSFRGTRAYEQYF.

In DNA, the CDR3 is TGTGCCAGTAGTATAGGACAGGGTCTCAATTCTGAAGCTTTCTTT. It is translated as CASSIGQGLNSEAFF. V usage is TRBV19 and J usage is TRBJ1-1; 7 nucleotides align to TRBD1. With V trimmed by 1 base and J by 6 bases, 8 bases remained unmatched. This CDR3 has 15 residues. Germline-derived CDR1 and CDR2 are LNHDA and SQIVND (reference sequence). Full variable domain (missing parts from reference TRBV19 and TRBJ1-1): DGGITQSPKYLFRKEGQNVTLSCEQNLNHDAMYWYRQDPGQGLRLIYYSQIVNDFQKGDIAEGYSVSREKKESFPLTVTSAQKNPTAFYLCASSIGQGLNSEAFFGQGTRLTVV.

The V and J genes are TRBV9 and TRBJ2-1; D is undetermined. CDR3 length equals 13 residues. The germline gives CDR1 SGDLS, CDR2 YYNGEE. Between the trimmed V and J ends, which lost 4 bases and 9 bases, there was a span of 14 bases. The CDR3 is CASSIGGTGEQFF. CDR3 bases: TGTGCCAGCAGCATCGGTGGAACCGGTGAGCAGTTCTTC.

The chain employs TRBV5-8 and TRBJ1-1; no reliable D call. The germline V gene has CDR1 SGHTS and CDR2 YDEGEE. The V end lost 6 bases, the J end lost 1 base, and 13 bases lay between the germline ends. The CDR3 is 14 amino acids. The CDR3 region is CASTSVRENTEAFF. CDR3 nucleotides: TGTGCCAGCACCTCCGTTCGGGAGAACACTGAAGCTTTCTTT.

CDR3 loop: CASSLGPGATDTQYF. CDR3 nucleotide sequence: TGTGCCAGCAGCTTGGGTCCAGGGGCCACAGATACGCAGTATTTT. The gene calls are TRBV7-9 and TRBJ2-3; perhaps TRBD1 as D (6 bases). The V and J ends lost 3 bases and 2 bases respectively, with 12 bases between them. This CDR3 has 15 amino acids. Per the germline V gene, CDR1 is SEHNR and CDR2 is FQNEAQ (reference sequence).

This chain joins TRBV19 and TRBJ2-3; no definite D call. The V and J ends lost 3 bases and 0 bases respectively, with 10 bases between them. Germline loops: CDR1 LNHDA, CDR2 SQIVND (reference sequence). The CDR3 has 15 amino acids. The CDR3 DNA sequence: TGTGCCAGTAGTATTCAGTCGTATAGCACAGATACGCAGTATTTT. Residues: CASSIQSYSTDTQYF.

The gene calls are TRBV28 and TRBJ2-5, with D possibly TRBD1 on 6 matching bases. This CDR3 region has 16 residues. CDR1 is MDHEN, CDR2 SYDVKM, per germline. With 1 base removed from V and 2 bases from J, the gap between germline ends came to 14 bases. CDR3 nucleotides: TGTGCCAGCAGTTTATCAGGTAACAGGGATCAAGAGACCCAGTACTTC. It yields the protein CASSLSGNRDQETQYF.

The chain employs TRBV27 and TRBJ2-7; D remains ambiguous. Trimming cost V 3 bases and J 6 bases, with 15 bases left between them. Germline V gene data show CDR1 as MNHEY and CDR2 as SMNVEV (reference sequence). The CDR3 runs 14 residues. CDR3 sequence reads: CASSFSARFSEQYF. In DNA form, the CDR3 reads TGTGCCAGCAGTTTTTCGGCCAGGTTCTCCGAGCAGTACTTC.